This T cell receptor (beta chain) was found in a study of shared clonotypes between healthy human individuals. This CDR3 comprises 16 residues. V dropped 1 base and J dropped 6; count of bases not matched to a gene: 9. From germline, CDR1 is SGHRS and CDR2 YFSETQ. As concerns this clone: Its specificity is not known.

Sequencing was performed with immunoSEQ multiplex PCR; in TCRdb, only in-frame clones are kept and a portion is missing. The repertoire holds some 2,500,000 clones, 80% to 95% seen once, with roughly 0.34% in the top ten. Points from the study as a whole: Naive CD4 clonotypes overlapped across several donors at 4.5% to 5.5%.

The sequence derives from a man between 18 and 29 years old in good health. Some clones in this sample may be carry-over from other donors' samples. Material: naive CD4+ T cells from PBMCs. The subset: CD45RA+ positively selected. This chain uses TRBV5-1 with TRBJ2-3, with 9 bases fitting TRBD1. CDR3 in amino acids: CASSLSRTGAPDTQYF. The CDR3 nucleotides read TGCGCCAGCAGCTTGTCCCGGACAGGGGCCCCCGATACGCAGTATTTT.